A few counts support the clone carrying this T cell receptor (beta chain). Germline lookup yields CDR1 SQVTM and CDR2 ANQGSEA. CDR3 length equals 13 residues. The ends were cut back, 0 bases at V and 5 bases at J, with 10 bases in the middle. The sample is drawn from a study of blood T cell repertoires in COVID-19. TCRdb's copy holds only in-frame clones and misses some; the assay was immunoSEQ multiplex PCR. Among approximately 190,000 clones listed, about 88% were seen once. This sequence originates from a middle-aged woman in a cohort exposed to, infected with or recovered from COVID-19 (not recorded which). The chain carries TRBV29-1 and TRBJ2-5; weak D call: TRBD2 (7 bases). The source material was PBMCs or T cells enriched from blood (not recorded which). CDR3 coding DNA: TGCAGCGTTGAAGACGGGGGGCGCGAGACCCAGTACTTC. Its translation is CSVEDGGRETQYF.